A selection of T cell receptor beta chains follows, all from one sample in a study of blood T cell repertoires in COVID-19. This table comes from immunoSEQ multiplex PCR, and its TCRdb copy is limited to in-frame clones, with some not included. This table has 170,000 or so clones, 84% appearing once. The specimen was peripheral blood. These receptor sequences come from a man younger than 35 with active or convalescent COVID-19. CDR3s include the opening cysteine and the closing phenylalanine or tryptophan. A D gene is named only where the DNA matches it firmly. A clone size is listed for some rows: how often the clone was seen (once, few, many), or a class if it is expanded.

-,-,TRBV6-6,TRBJ2-2,TGTGCCAGCAGTTACCTCCTACCCACCGGGGAGCTGTTTTTT,CASSYLLPTGELFF
-,-,TRBV28,TRBJ2-7,TGTGCCAGCAGTTCAACAGGGATCTACTACGAGCAGTACTTC,CASSSTGIYYEQYF
-,many,TRBV6-1,TRBJ1-1,TGTGCCAGCAGTGAAGGGACAGTGAACACTGAAGCTTTCTTT,CASSEGTVNTEAFF
TRBD1,-,TRBV2,TRBJ1-5,TGTGCCAGCAGTGATAGAGGCAGGGGGTTCAATCAGCCCCAGCATTTT,CASSDRGRGFNQPQHF
-,-,TRBV6-5,TRBJ1-1,TGTGCCAGCAGTTCGGCCGGCAGGGGATGGACTGAAGCTTTCTTT,CASSSAGRGWTEAFF
-,-,TRBV4-3,TRBJ2-2,TGCGCCAGCTCAGCGCGGAACACCGGGGAGCTGTTTTTT,CASSARNTGELFF
-,-,TRBV5-6,TRBJ1-2,TGTGCCAGCAGCTTCGGGTCTGGGGGGTATGGCTACACCTTC,CASSFGSGGYGYTF
-,-,TRBV28,TRBJ2-1,TGTGCCAGCAGTTCCATCGGGGGCGGGAGCTCCTACAATGAGCAGTTCTTC,CASSSIGGGSSYNEQFF
TRBD2,-,TRBV9,TRBJ2-3,TGTGCCAGCAGCATCAGAGGGGGACTAGTGACAGATACGCAGTATTTT,CASSIRGGLVTDTQYF
-,few,TRBV19,TRBJ1-5,TGTGCCAGTACAAGCGGTGATAATCAGCCCCAGCATTTT,CASTSGDNQPQHF
TRBD2,once,TRBV25-1,TRBJ2-5,TGTGCCAGCAGTGGGTTATGGACTAGCGGGTCCCTCCAAGAGACCCAGTACTTC,CASSGLWTSGSLQETQYF
-,-,TRBV24-1,TRBJ1-4,TGTGCCACCCATAAACCTTTCGGGGGAGAAAAACTGTTTTTT,CATHKPFGGEKLFF
-,-,TRBV7-8,TRBJ1-5,TGTGCCAGCAGCTTTCGGGGATATCAGCCCCAGCATTTT,CASSFRGYQPQHF
-,-,TRBV19,TRBJ1-6,TGTGCCAGTAGTATTGACAGACTGAAAAATTCACCCCTCCACTTT,CASSIDRLKNSPLHF
-,-,TRBV7-9,TRBJ2-7,TGTGCCAGCAGCTTAGGGACAGACCTCTACGAGCAGTACTTC,CASSLGTDLYEQYF
-,-,TRBV5-6,TRBJ1-6,TGTGCCAGCAGCTTAGTGGGGGCTCATAATTCACCCCTCCACTTT,CASSLVGAHNSPLHF
TRBD2,-,TRBV19,TRBJ2-1,TGTGCCAGTAGTATAAGACTAGCGGGGGTGTACAATGAGCAGTTCTTC,CASSIRLAGVYNEQFF
TRBD1,-,TRBV6-5,TRBJ1-1,TGTGCCAGCAGAGGACAGGGACCGCGGGCTGAAGCTTTCTTT,CASRGQGPRAEAFF
TRBD1,-,TRBV3-1/TRBV3-2,TRBJ1-5,TGTGCCAGCAGCCTGGGACAGGTCATCAATCAGCCCCAGCATTTT,CASSLGQVINQPQHF
TRBD1,-,TRBV5-1,TRBJ2-5,TGCGCCAGCAGCCCCTTACAGGGGGACGGAGAGACCCAGTACTTC,CASSPLQGDGETQYF
-,-,TRBV24-1,TRBJ2-5,TGTGCCACCAGGCCCACAGGGATGGAGACCCAGTACTTC,CATRPTGMETQYF
TRBD1,-,TRBV11-2,TRBJ2-7,TGTGCCAGCAGCTTACACCACGGGACAGGGCCCTACGAGCAGTACTTC,CASSLHHGTGPYEQYF
TRBD2,-,TRBV5-6,TRBJ2-2,TGTGCCAGCAGCTTGCTAACTAGCGGGAGAGTAACCGGGGAGCTGTTTTTT,CASSLLTSGRVTGELFF
-,-,TRBV12-3/TRBV12-4,TRBJ2-3,TGTGCCAGCACCCCCCGCGCGGATACGCAGTATTTT,CASTPRADTQYF
TRBD1,-,TRBV15,TRBJ1-5,TGTGCCACCAGCAGAGGGACAGGGGGCGGCAATCAGCCCCAGCATTTT,CATSRGTGGGNQPQHF
-,-,TRBV11-2,TRBJ2-1,TGTGCCAGCAGCTTAGATGGGGGGGCCCAAAACAATGAGCAGTTCTTC,CASSLDGGAQNNEQFF
TRBD2,-,TRBV5-5,TRBJ2-3,TGTGCCAGCAGCTCCAGTTTGGCGGGAGGGGCAGATACGCAGTATTTT,CASSSSLAGGADTQYF
TRBD2,-,TRBV7-2,TRBJ2-2,TGTGCCAGCAGCTTAAGACTAGCGGGTGTCACCGGGGAGCTGTTTTTT,CASSLRLAGVTGELFF
-,-,TRBV7-9,TRBJ1-3,TGTGCCAGCGGGGGGAGGAGCTCTGGAAACACCATATATTTT,CASGGRSSGNTIYF
TRBD1,-,TRBV5-4,TRBJ1-6,TGTGCCAGCAGCCGGGACAGCCGCCATTCACCCCTCCACTTT,CASSRDSRHSPLHF
TRBD1,few,TRBV4-1,TRBJ1-4,TGCGCCAGCAGCCAAGCCGCATTAAGACAGGGAAATGAAAAACTGTTTTTT,CASSQAALRQGNEKLFF
TRBD1,-,TRBV7-8,TRBJ1-2,TGTGCCAGCAGCCCCAGACAGGGAAGCGGCCTAAGCTATGGCTACACCTTC,CASSPRQGSGLSYGYTF
-,-,TRBV5-6,TRBJ2-4,TGTGCCAGCAGCTTGGTGTCAGGGAAAAACATTCAGTACTTC,CASSLVSGKNIQYF
TRBD1,-,TRBV18,TRBJ1-6,TGTGCCAGCTCACGACAGGGGGAGGGGGCCCTCCACTTT,CASSRQGEGALHF
-,-,TRBV5-4,TRBJ2-7,TGTGCCAGCAGCTTGGATACGGGCAGGGCCTACGAGCAGTACTTC,CASSLDTGRAYEQYF
-,-,TRBV19,TRBJ1-1,TGTGCCAGTAGTACCCTATCGACTGTGAACACTGAAGCTTTCTTT,CASSTLSTVNTEAFF
TRBD1,-,TRBV29-1,TRBJ1-5,TGCAGCGTTGGGACAGGGGGCAATCAGCCCCAGCATTTT,CSVGTGGNQPQHF